These 3 T cell receptor beta chains were all obtained from the same sample, sequenced in a study of beta chain features in type 1 diabetes. The sequenced template was cDNA made from the entire isolated RNA. Profiling relied on immunoSEQ multiplex PCR, and the TCRdb table lists in-frame clones only, not all of them. The sample contains some 230,000 clones, about 9.3% of which appear only once. Sequenced: naive CD4+ T cells from blood. All receptors come from a young woman in good health.

The J gene is TRBJ2-5, the V gene TRBV20-1, with D unresolved. The CDR3 loop spans 11 amino acids. CDR1 DFQATT and CDR2 SNEGSKA come from the germline V gene (reference sequence). Deletions cut 6 bases from V and 5 bases from J, with 10 bases between. The CDR3 reads CSARLRETQYF. CDR3 DNA sequence: TGCAGTGCGAGGCTTAGGGAGACCCAGTACTTC.

This rearrangement joins TRBV5-1 to TRBJ2-2, with TRBD1 identical over 10 bases. Germline CDR1 SGHRS, CDR2 YFSETQ. This CDR3 has 14 residues. The J segment lost 7 bases and the V segment lost 7 bases, leaving 7 bases of the junction unmatched. CDR3 coding DNA: TGCGCCAGCGGAAGGACAGGGGGTAACGGGGAGCTGTTTTTT. As protein: CASGRTGGNGELFF.

The chain combines TRBV5-1 with TRBJ1-2; D perhaps matches TRBD1 (6 bases). With 0 bases removed from V and 8 bases from J, the gap between germline ends came to 20 bases. Germline V gene sequence: CDR1 SGHRS, CDR2 YFSETQ. This CDR3 has 16 amino acids. The DNA for the CDR3 is TGCGCCAGCAGCTTGGGCGCCGAGACAGGCATCGGGGGCTACACCTTC. Amino acid sequence: CASSLGAETGIGGYTF.